This T cell receptor beta chain is drawn from a study of T cells in Graves' hyperthyroidism and ophthalmopathy. RNA transcripts yielded amplified TCR beta CDR3 regions. The HTBI primer set was used in a first-round RT-PCR of the TCR CDR3. One entry per CDR3 protein results from TCRdb running MiXCR on the multiplex PCR reads. This table holds approximately 510,000 distinct CDR3 sequences, approximately 49% found once. This clonotype was detected only a few times. With 8 bases removed from V and 4 bases from J, the gap between germline ends came to 20 bases. Germline V gives CDR1 SEHNR, CDR2 FQNEAQ (reference sequence). The CDR3 spans 15 residues.

The receptor was isolated from an adult woman with Graves' disease, either hyperthyroidism or ophthalmopathy (not recorded which). Sequenced sample: peripheral blood or thyroid tissue (not recorded which). This chain uses TRBV7-9 with TRBJ1-1; D unclear. CDR3 sequence reads: CASANSPGGVTEAFF. CDR3 sequence (DNA): TGTGCCAGCGCTAATTCCCCGGGCGGGGTCACTGAAGCTTTCTTT. Combining the CDR3 with reference TRBV7-9 and TRBJ1-1 gives the whole variable domain DTGVSQNPRHKITKRGQNVTFRCDPISEHNRLYWYRQTLGQGPEFLTYFQNEAQLEKSRLLSDRFSAERPKGSFSTLEIQRTEQGDSAMYLCASANSPGGVTEAFFGQGTRLTVV.